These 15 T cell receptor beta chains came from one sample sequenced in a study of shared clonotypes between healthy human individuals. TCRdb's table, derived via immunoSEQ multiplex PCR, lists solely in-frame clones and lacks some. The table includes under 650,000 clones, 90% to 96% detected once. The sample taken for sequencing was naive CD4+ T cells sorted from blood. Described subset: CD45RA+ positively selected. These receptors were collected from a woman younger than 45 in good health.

This chain's CDR3 is CASSWGQGLFYEQYF. The CDR3 DNA sequence: TGTGCCAGCAGTTGGGGACAGGGACTCTTCTACGAGCAGTACTTC. The chain carries TRBV6-5 and TRBJ2-7; TRBD1 matches at 9 bases. Germline trimming cut 4 bases from V and 3 bases from J; bases unmatched to any gene: 7. The CDR3 has 15 residues. Per germline, CDR1 MNHEY and CDR2 SVGAGI.

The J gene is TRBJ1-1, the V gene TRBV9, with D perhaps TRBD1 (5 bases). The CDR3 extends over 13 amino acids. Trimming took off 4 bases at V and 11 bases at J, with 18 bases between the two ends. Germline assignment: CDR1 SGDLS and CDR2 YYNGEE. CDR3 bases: TGTGCCAGCAGCTTACCGGCTGGGGGAGAGGCTTTCTTT. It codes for CASSLPAGGEAFF.

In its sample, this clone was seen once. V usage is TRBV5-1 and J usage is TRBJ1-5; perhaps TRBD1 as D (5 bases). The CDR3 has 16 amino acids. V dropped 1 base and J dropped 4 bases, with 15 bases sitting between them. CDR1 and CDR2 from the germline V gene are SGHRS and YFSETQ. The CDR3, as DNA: TGCGCCAGCAGCTTGTCGATCGGGACGGAAAATCAGCCCCAGCATTTT. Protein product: CASSLSIGTENQPQHF.

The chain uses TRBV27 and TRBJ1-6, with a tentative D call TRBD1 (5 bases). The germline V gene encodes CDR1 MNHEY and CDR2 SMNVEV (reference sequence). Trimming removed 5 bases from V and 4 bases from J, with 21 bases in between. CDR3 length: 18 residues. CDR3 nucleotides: TGTGCCAGCAGTGGAACTCCACCCGGCCAGGGTTATAATTCACCCCTCCACTTT. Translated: CASSGTPPGQGYNSPLHF.

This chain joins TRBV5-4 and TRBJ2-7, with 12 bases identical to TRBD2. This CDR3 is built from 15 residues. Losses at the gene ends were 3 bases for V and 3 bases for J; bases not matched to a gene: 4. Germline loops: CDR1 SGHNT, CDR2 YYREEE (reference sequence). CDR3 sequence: CASSSATSGGYEQYF. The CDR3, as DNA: TGTGCCAGCAGCTCGGCGACTAGCGGGGGCTACGAGCAGTACTTC. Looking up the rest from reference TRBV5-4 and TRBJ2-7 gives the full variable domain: ETGVTQSPTHLIKTRGQQVTLRCSSQSGHNTVSWYQQALGQGPQFIFQYYREEENGRGNFPPRFSGLQFPNYSSELNVNALELDDSALYLCASSSATSGGYEQYFGPGTRLTVT.

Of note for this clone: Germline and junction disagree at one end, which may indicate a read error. The chain's CDR3 is CASNLGVGFRNEQYF. In DNA, the CDR3 is TGTGCCAGCAACTTAGGGGTAGGGTTCAGAAACGAGCAGTACTTC. This chain links TRBV7-8 with TRBJ2-7; D possibly corresponds to TRBD1 (5 bases). Germline V CDR1 and CDR2: SGHVS, FQNEAQ. This CDR3 is built from 15 residues. The variable domain in full, with the rest retrieved from reference TRBV7-8 and TRBJ2-7, is GAGVSQSPRYKVAKRGQDVALRCDPISGHVSLFWYQQALGQGPEFLTYFQNEAQLDKSGLPSDRFFAERPEGSVSTLKIQRTQQEDSAVYLCASNLGVGFRNEQYFGPGTRLTVT.

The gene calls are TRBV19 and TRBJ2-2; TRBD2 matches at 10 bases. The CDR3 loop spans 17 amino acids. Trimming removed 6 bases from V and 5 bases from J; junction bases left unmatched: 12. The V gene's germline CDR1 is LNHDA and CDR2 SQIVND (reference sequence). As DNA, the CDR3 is TGTGCCAGTAGCCTTGTGGCTGCTAGCGGGAGTACCGGGGAGCTGTTTTTT. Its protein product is CASSLVAASGSTGELFF.

CDR3 sequence (DNA): TGCGCCAGCAGCCAAGATCGGGGCAGGAACACTGAAGCTTTCTTT. Encoded protein: CASSQDRGRNTEAFF. The rearrangement links TRBV4-1 to TRBJ1-1; D possibly corresponds to TRBD1 (5 bases). Germline V gene lookup returns CDR1 MGHRA and CDR2 YSYEKL. The CDR3 has 15 amino acids. V dropped 0 bases and J dropped 1 base, with 9 bases sitting between them.

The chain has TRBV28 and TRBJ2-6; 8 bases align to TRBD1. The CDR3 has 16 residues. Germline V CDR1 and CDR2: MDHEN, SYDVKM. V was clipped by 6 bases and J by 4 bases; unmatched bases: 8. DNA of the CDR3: TGTGCCAGCAGCTCCGACAGGGGCTTGGGGGCCAACGTCCTGACTTTC. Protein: CASSSDRGLGANVLTF.

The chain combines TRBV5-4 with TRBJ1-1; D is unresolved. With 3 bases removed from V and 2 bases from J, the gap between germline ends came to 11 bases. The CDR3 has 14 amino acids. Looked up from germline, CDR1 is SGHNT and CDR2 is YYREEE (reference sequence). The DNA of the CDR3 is TGTGCCAGCAGCTCCTGGGTCGAAAACACTGAAGCTTTCTTT. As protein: CASSSWVENTEAFF.

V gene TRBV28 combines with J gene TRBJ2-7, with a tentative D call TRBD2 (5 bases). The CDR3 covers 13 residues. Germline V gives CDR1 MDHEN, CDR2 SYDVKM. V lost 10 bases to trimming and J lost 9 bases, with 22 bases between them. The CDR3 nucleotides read TGTGCCACCAACCGGAGGTCTTTTCCTGCGCAGTACTTC. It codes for CATNRRSFPAQYF.

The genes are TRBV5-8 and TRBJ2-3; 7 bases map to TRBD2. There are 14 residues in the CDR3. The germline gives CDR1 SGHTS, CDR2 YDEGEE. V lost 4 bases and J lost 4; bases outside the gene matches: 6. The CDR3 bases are TGTGCCAGCAGCCTCCCGGGAGGAGCAGATACGCAGTATTTT. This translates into CASSLPGGADTQYF.

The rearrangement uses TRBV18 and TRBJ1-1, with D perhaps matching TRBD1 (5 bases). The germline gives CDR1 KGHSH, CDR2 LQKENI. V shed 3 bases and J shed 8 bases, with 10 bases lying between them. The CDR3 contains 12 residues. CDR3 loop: CASSPPWGEAFF. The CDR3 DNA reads TGTGCCAGCTCACCCCCATGGGGGGAAGCTTTCTTT. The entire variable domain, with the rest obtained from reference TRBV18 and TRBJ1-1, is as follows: NAGVMQNPRHLVRRRGQEARLRCSPMKGHSHVYWYRQLPEEGLKFMVYLQKENIIDESGMPKERFSAEFPKEGPSILRIQQVVRGDSAAYFCASSPPWGEAFFGQGTRLTVV.

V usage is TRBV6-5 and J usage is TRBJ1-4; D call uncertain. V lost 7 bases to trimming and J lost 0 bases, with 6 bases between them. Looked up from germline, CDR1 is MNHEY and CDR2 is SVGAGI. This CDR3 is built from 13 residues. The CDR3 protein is CASTGATNEKLFF. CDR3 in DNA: TGTGCCAGCACTGGGGCAACTAATGAAAAACTGTTTTTT.

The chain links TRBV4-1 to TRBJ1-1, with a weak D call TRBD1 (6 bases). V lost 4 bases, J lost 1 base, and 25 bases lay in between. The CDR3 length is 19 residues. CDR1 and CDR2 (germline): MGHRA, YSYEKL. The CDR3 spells CASSRAEQDSLDKNTEAFF. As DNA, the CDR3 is TGCGCCAGCAGCCGGGCCGAACAGGACAGCTTAGACAAGAACACTGAAGCTTTCTTT.